This T cell receptor beta chain was sequenced during a study of identifying expanded T cells in peripheral blood. Method: immunoSEQ multiplex PCR; TCRdb's copy keeps in-frame clones and lacks some. This sample has 70,000 to 100,000 clones; around 87% occur once, and the top ten carry over 5%. This TCR was recovered from a person aged 18-70 years in good health. Material for sequencing was blood.

The CDR3 DNA is TGTGCCAGCACCCAAAGAAGCGAAAAACTGTTTTTT. It codes for CASTQRSEKLFF. The V call is TRBV2, the J call TRBJ1-4; D not certain. Germline CDR1 and CDR2: SNHLY and FYNNEI. The V and J ends lost 7 bases and 8 bases respectively, with 11 bases between them. The length of the CDR3 is 12 residues.